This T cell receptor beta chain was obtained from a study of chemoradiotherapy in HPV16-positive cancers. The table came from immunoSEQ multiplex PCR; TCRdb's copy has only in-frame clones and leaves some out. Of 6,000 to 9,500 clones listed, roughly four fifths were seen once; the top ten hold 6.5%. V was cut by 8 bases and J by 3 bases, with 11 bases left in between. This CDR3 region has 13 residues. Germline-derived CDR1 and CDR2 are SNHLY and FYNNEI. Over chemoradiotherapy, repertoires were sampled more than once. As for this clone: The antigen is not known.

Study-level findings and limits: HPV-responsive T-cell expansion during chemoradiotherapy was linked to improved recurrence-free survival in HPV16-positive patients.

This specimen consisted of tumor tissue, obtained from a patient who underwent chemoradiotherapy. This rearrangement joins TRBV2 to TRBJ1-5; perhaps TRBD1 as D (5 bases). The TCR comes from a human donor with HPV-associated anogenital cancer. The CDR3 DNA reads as TGTGCCAGCCAAGGACAAACCAATCAGCCCCAGCATTTT. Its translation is CASQGQTNQPQHF.